These 28 T cell receptor beta chains originate from one sample sequenced in a study of T cell responses to AZD1222 COVID-19 vaccine. The protocol was immunoSEQ multiplex PCR, while the TCRdb copy is restricted to in-frame clones and leaves out a portion. The sample carries approximately 100,000 clones, roughly nine tenths recorded once. The sequencing used peripheral blood, collected on day 0 of AZD1222 vaccination. The receptors shown here come from an adult in good health.

V and J are TRBV6-6 and TRBJ1-6, with a tentative D call TRBD1 (5 bases). The CDR3 consists of 15 residues. CDR1 and CDR2 from the germline V gene are MNHNY and SVGAGI (reference sequence). Trimming stripped 2 bases from V and 5 bases from J, with 10 bases between. The CDR3 nucleotides read TGTGCCAGCAGTTACAATCGGGGGGATAATTCACCCCTCCACTTT. It encodes CASSYNRGDNSPLHF.

The rearrangement joins TRBV4-2 to TRBJ2-3; D uncertain. The CDR3 extends over 15 amino acids. V lost 0 bases, J lost 9 bases, and 16 bases lay in between. Germline CDR1 is LGHNA and CDR2 is YNFKEQ. The CDR3 reads CASSQETAPGETQYF. The CDR3 bases are TGTGCCAGCAGCCAAGAGACGGCCCCTGGTGAGACGCAGTATTTT.

The chain links TRBV21-1 to TRBJ2-7; no check of the table's D call, TRBD1, against the DNA was made. TRBV21-1 is a listed pseudogene. The CDR3 runs 14 residues. This chain's CDR3 is CASSTGCLSYEQYF. CDR3 DNA: TGTGCCAGCTCTACAGGGTGCCTCTCCTACGAGCAGTACTTC.

The rearrangement joins TRBV10-3 to TRBJ1-5; unclear D gene. The length of the CDR3 is 10 residues. Germline V gene sequence: CDR1 ENHRY, CDR2 SYGVKD. Trimming removed 11 bases from V and 9 bases from J, with 11 bases in between. CDR3 in amino acids: CAVLRGPQHF. In DNA form, the CDR3 reads TGTGCCGTCCTTCGGGGGCCCCAGCATTTT.

This rearrangement joins TRBV10-3 to TRBJ1-2; 7 bases line up with TRBD1. The CDR3 totals 15 residues. Unmatched junction bases numbered 6, after V lost 2 bases and J lost 3 bases. The germline V gene encodes CDR1 ENHRY and CDR2 SYGVKD. As DNA, the CDR3 is TGTGCCATCAGTGAGGACAGGGAGGGTGACTATGGCTACACCTTC. Its protein product is CAISEDREGDYGYTF.

The chain links TRBV4-1 to TRBJ2-1; D call uncertain. From germline, CDR1 is MGHRA and CDR2 YSYEKL. Trimming took 0 bases from V and 8 from J, leaving 11 bases between them. This CDR3 comprises 14 residues. The CDR3 protein is CASSQEAVLYEQFF. The DNA of the CDR3 is TGCGCCAGCAGCCAAGAGGCCGTTTTGTATGAGCAGTTCTTC.

The chain carries TRBV19 and TRBJ2-5, with 7 bases lining up with TRBD1. V lost 9 bases, J lost 1 base, and 2 bases stayed unmatched. The CDR3 sequence is 12 residues long. CDR1 LNHDA and CDR2 SQIVND come from the germline V gene (reference sequence). In DNA, the CDR3 is TGTGCCAGCGGGACAGCCCAAGAGACCCAGTACTTC. Amino acid sequence: CASGTAQETQYF.

The chain employs TRBV6-2 or TRBV6-3 and TRBJ2-1; 7 bases are shared with TRBD2. This CDR3 comprises 17 residues. Trimming removed 0 bases from V and 6 bases from J; junction bases left unmatched: 11. Germline V gene data show CDR1 as MNHEY and CDR2 as SVGEGT. The CDR3 reads CASSYSWRESFSNEQFF. The CDR3 DNA reads TGTGCCAGCAGTTACTCCTGGCGGGAGTCTTTCAGCAATGAGCAGTTCTTC.

This chain joins TRBV5-4 and TRBJ2-5; D perhaps matches TRBD1 (6 bases). V was pared by 4 bases and J by 5 bases, with 15 bases between. Germline CDR1 reads SGHNT; CDR2 reads YYREEE (reference sequence). This CDR3 is built from 14 residues. CDR3 in amino acids: CASSAQGGGETQYF. CDR3 in DNA: TGTGCCAGCAGCGCCCAAGGGGGTGGTGAGACCCAGTACTTC.

This rearrangement joins TRBV7-2 to TRBJ2-5; 12 nucleotides line up with TRBD2. This CDR3 spans 13 amino acids. Germline assignment: CDR1 SGHTA and CDR2 FQGNSA. With V trimmed by 5 bases and J by 5 bases, 0 bases remained unmatched. CDR3 in amino acids: CASSTSGGETQYF. Written as DNA, the CDR3 is TGTGCCAGCAGCACTAGCGGGGGGGAGACCCAGTACTTC.

The chain links TRBV7-3 to TRBJ2-7; D remains ambiguous. V shed 5 bases and J shed 1 base, with 9 bases lying between them. This CDR3 is built from 13 residues. From germline, CDR1 is SGHTA and CDR2 FQGTGA. The CDR3 protein is CASSPAGSYEQYF. The CDR3 DNA is TGTGCCAGCAGCCCTGCTGGGTCCTACGAGCAGTACTTC.

V gene TRBV13 combines with J gene TRBJ1-6, with D hard to call. Germline CDR1 and CDR2: PRHDT and FYEKMQ (reference sequence). V was shortened by 0 bases and J by 9 bases, with 12 bases between the two germline ends. This CDR3 has 15 amino acids. The DNA of the CDR3 is TGTGCCAGCAGCTTAGGCCCGCAGAAGCGTTCACCCCTCCACTTT. Protein product: CASSLGPQKRSPLHF. Full variable domain (remainder filled in from reference TRBV13 and TRBJ1-6): AAGVIQSPRHLIKEKRETATLKCYPIPRHDTVYWYQQGPGQDPQFLISFYEKMQSDKGSIPDRFSAQQFSDYHSELNMSSLELGDSALYFCASSLGPQKRSPLHFGNGTRLTVT.

This clone turned up a few times. The V and J genes are TRBV10-3 and TRBJ1-1; D gene ambiguous. This CDR3 has 11 residues. CDR1 is ENHRY and CDR2 is SYGVKD in the germline V gene. Trimming removed 6 bases at V and 1 base at J, with 3 bases between. The CDR3 nucleotides are TGTGCCATCAGGGAGAACACTGAAGCTTTCTTT. This codes for CAIRENTEAFF.

V gene TRBV27 combines with J gene TRBJ1-1, with D unclear. V was clipped by 0 bases and J by 5 bases, with 4 bases between them. The CDR3 loop spans 12 amino acids. Per germline, CDR1 MNHEY and CDR2 SMNVEV (reference sequence). Here the CDR3 DNA reads TGTGCCAGCAGTTTATCGGGTACTGAAGCTTTCTTT. It translates to CASSLSGTEAFF.

This clone was seen more than once but under ten times. The sample holds other DNA sequences that translate to the same CDR3. The chain combines TRBV5-1 with TRBJ1-2; D is possibly TRBD1 (5 bases). The germline gives CDR1 SGHRS, CDR2 YFSETQ. V lost 4 bases and J 4 bases, leaving 8 bases between the germline ends. There are 12 residues in the CDR3. In DNA form, the CDR3 reads TGCGCCAGCAGCGTAGACAGCTATGGCTACACCTTC. Translating gives CASSVDSYGYTF.

The chain uses TRBV27 and TRBJ1-5; D is perhaps TRBD1 (6 bases). V lost 5 bases and J lost 9, with 17 bases in between. Germline loops: CDR1 MNHEY, CDR2 SMNVEV (reference sequence). This CDR3 contains 14 residues. DNA of the CDR3: TGTGCCAGCAGTGTCCAACAGGGATTTCCGCCCCAGCATTTT. Translating gives CASSVQQGFPPQHF.

In nucleotides, the CDR3 is TGTGCCAGCCGACTGAATACAGGGGGTGTCTACGAGCAGTACTTC. Amino acid sequence: CASRLNTGGVYEQYF. The chain joins TRBV18 to TRBJ2-7; 8 bases fit TRBD1. Germline CDR1 is KGHSH and CDR2 is LQKENI. This CDR3 contains 15 residues. Unmatched junction bases numbered 12, after V lost 8 bases and J lost 3 bases.

The chain carries TRBV7-3 and TRBJ2-2; D remains unclear. This CDR3 region has 14 residues. In germline, CDR1 is SGHTA, CDR2 FQGTGA. V was pared by 10 bases and J by 5 bases, with 17 bases between. This CDR3 is CATATQPTTGELFF. The CDR3 DNA reads as TGTGCCACGGCGACACAACCTACGACCGGGGAGCTGTTTTTT.

The gene calls are TRBV7-9 and TRBJ1-2, with 7 nucleotides matching TRBD1. Germline V lookup: CDR1 SEHNR, CDR2 FQNEAQ (reference sequence). The CDR3 runs to 14 residues. The V and J ends lost 8 bases and 8 bases, in that order; junction bases with no gene match: 14. The CDR3 loop reads CASDRDSLIRGYTF. CDR3 DNA: TGTGCCAGCGACCGGGACAGCCTAATTCGAGGCTACACCTTC.

The chain has TRBV7-2 and TRBJ2-1, with 9 bases fitting TRBD1. V trimming: 4 bases; J trimming: 6 bases; junction bases outside the gene matches: 7. The CDR3 is 15 amino acids. In germline, CDR1 is SGHTA, CDR2 FQGNSA. The CDR3 nucleotides are TGTGCCAGCAGCTCTCACAGGGGGCGAGGCAATGAGCAGTTCTTC. It yields the protein CASSSHRGRGNEQFF.

The rearrangement uses TRBV5-4 and TRBJ2-3; 15 nucleotides match TRBD2. The CDR3 is 18 residues long. V was pared by 3 bases and J by 3 bases, with 8 bases of the junction left unmatched. Per germline, CDR1 SGHNT and CDR2 YYREEE (reference sequence). The CDR3 is CASSSGLAGGPSTDTQYF. The CDR3 DNA follows: TGTGCCAGCAGCTCCGGACTAGCGGGAGGGCCATCGACAGATACGCAGTATTTT. Full variable domain (rest looked up from reference TRBV5-4 and TRBJ2-3): ETGVTQSPTHLIKTRGQQVTLRCSSQSGHNTVSWYQQALGQGPQFIFQYYREEENGRGNFPPRFSGLQFPNYSSELNVNALELDDSALYLCASSSGLAGGPSTDTQYFGPGTRLTVL.

The chain has TRBV19 and TRBJ1-3, with 7 nucleotides matching TRBD1. Germline V lookup: CDR1 LNHDA, CDR2 SQIVND (reference sequence). The CDR3 loop spans 16 amino acids. V gave up 6 bases and J gave up 0 bases; unmatched junction bases: 8. The CDR3 DNA reads TGTGCCAGTAGGTGGACAGGAGGGAGCTCTGGAAACACCATATATTTT. It encodes CASRWTGGSSGNTIYF.

V and J are TRBV30 and TRBJ1-2; 7 positions match TRBD1. The CDR3 runs to 12 residues. Germline V gene sequence: CDR1 GTSNPN, CDR2 SVGIG (reference sequence). Trimming took 1 base from V and 10 from J; bases not matched to a gene: 6. In DNA, the CDR3 is TGTGCCTGGAGTGCGGGACAGTCGCACTACACCTTC. Its protein product is CAWSAGQSHYTF.

V is TRBV5-5 and J is TRBJ1-1; TRBD1 might be the D (5 bases). V was cut by 0 bases and J by 4 bases, with 13 bases left in between. Germline CDR1 reads SGHKS; CDR2 reads YYEKEE (reference sequence). The CDR3 has 15 residues. The CDR3 DNA is TGTGCCAGCAGCTTGGAGGAGGGGATGGGCACTGAAGCTTTCTTT. Its translation: CASSLEEGMGTEAFF.

The gene calls are TRBV4-2 and TRBJ2-7; D uncertain. This CDR3 is 14 amino acids long. Trimming took off 1 base at V and 0 bases at J, with 7 bases between the two ends. Per the germline V gene, CDR1 is LGHNA and CDR2 is YNFKEQ. CDR3 region: CASSQGTSSYEQYF. The CDR3 DNA follows: TGTGCCAGCAGCCAAGGTACGAGCTCCTACGAGCAGTACTTC.

This CDR3 reads CAISDGTGNYQPQHF. In DNA, the CDR3 is TGTGCCATCAGTGATGGGACAGGGAATTATCAGCCCCAGCATTTT. The genes are TRBV10-3 and TRBJ1-5; 9 positions agree with TRBD1. This CDR3 is built from 15 residues. V lost 3 bases and J lost 5; bases outside the gene matches: 5. Germline lookup yields CDR1 ENHRY and CDR2 SYGVKD.

In its sample, this clone was seen once. V is TRBV4-2 and J is TRBJ1-2; D is possibly TRBD1 (6 bases). The V end lost 3 bases, the J end lost 3 bases, and 17 bases lay between the germline ends. Per the germline V gene, CDR1 is LGHNA and CDR2 is YNFKEQ. This CDR3 region has 16 residues. CDR3 amino acids: CASSQSLREGDYGYTF. The CDR3 bases are TGTGCCAGCAGCCAGTCACTCAGGGAGGGGGACTATGGCTACACCTTC.

This clone was recorded only once. V usage is TRBV7-3 and J usage is TRBJ1-1; 9 bases map to TRBD1. The V gene end was trimmed by 6 bases and the J gene end by 4 bases; junction bases not matched to a gene: 12. Germline values: CDR1 SGHTA, CDR2 FQGTGA. This CDR3 is 16 amino acids long. For the CDR3, the DNA is TGTGCCAGCAGTCCTACCCCGGGACAGGGCGCCACTGAAGCTTTCTTT. This sequence encodes CASSPTPGQGATEAFF.